These 14 T cell receptor beta chains came from one sample sequenced in a study of regulatory T cells in long-lasting Graves disease. Both iRepertoire HTBI primers and Arm-PCR of CDR3 regions were used to build the TCR beta libraries. MiXCR, applied by TCRdb to the multiplex PCR reads, yields one record per CDR3 protein. This sample has roughly 510,000 distinct CDR3 sequences, with about 15% found just once. The time point denotes: newly diagnosed GD, antithyroid drugs for less than 3 months. After RNA was extracted from PBMCs, the TCR library was made from it. These data were also reused for a study on T cells in Graves' hyperthyroidism and ophthalmopathy.

The source material was peripheral blood mononuclear cells (PBMCs), sampled at new diagnosis, from a patient treated with antithyroid drugs. These receptors all come from a man aged 18 to 35 with Graves disease.

This rearrangement joins TRBV6-1 to TRBJ2-3; D may be TRBD2 (5 bases). The CDR3 length is 13 residues. The germline CDR1 and CDR2 sequences are MNHNS and SASEGT. V was shortened by 6 bases and J by 3 bases, with 10 bases between the two germline ends. For the CDR3, the DNA is TGTGCCAGCAGAACCCCGGGAACAGATACGCAGTATTTT. Residues: CASRTPGTDTQYF.

On this clonotype: A much larger clone differs from this one at a single base, so this may be a read error. The chain recombines TRBV27 with TRBJ2-3; possibly TRBD2 for D (6 bases). Germline V gives CDR1 MNHEY, CDR2 SMNVEV (reference sequence). Trimming cost V 3 bases and J 3 bases, with 16 bases left between them. This CDR3 is built from 16 residues. CDR3 nucleotides: TGTGCCAGCAGTTTCGAGTTGGGGGGAGGAACAGATACGCAGTATTTT. Translated: CASSFELGGGTDTQYF.

This clonotype was seen repeatedly, ten times or more. The V gene is TRBV4-1, the J gene TRBJ2-7, with a weak D call TRBD2 (5 bases). CDR3 size: 13 residues. Germline loops: CDR1 MGHRA, CDR2 YSYEKL. With 0 bases removed from V and 3 bases from J, the gap between germline ends came to 6 bases. In DNA form, the CDR3 reads TGCGCCAGCAGCCAAGAACTAGTCTACGAGCAGTACTTC. Amino acid sequence: CASSQELVYEQYF.

The table lists this clonotype with many counts. The chain couples TRBV5-1 to TRBJ2-7, with D tentatively TRBD1 (6 bases). The germline V gene encodes CDR1 SGHRS and CDR2 YFSETQ. The length of the CDR3 is 15 residues. The V gene lost 2 bases and the J gene lost 0 bases, with 12 bases spanning the gap. CDR3 nucleotide sequence: TGCGCCAGCAGCTTTTCAGGGGAAAGCTCCTACGAGCAGTACTTC. This translates into CASSFSGESSYEQYF.

This clonotype was detected a few times. The chain carries TRBV20-1 and TRBJ2-7; 9 bases match TRBD2. This CDR3 is built from 15 residues. Germline CDR1 reads DFQATT; CDR2 reads SNEGSKA (reference sequence). V lost 5 bases and J lost 0; bases outside the gene matches: 8. In nucleotides, the CDR3 is TGCAGTGCTTCCGGGACTAGCACTGACTCCTACGAGCAGTACTTC. It translates to CSASGTSTDSYEQYF.

There are many counts of this clonotype. The CDR3 loop reads CASSQPGREQFF. The CDR3 DNA sequence: TGTGCCAGCAGCCAACCCGGGAGAGAGCAGTTCTTC. The chain employs TRBV3-1 and TRBJ2-1; possible D gene TRBD2, 6 bases. The CDR3 is 12 residues long. The ends were cut back, 2 bases at V and 10 bases at J, with 9 bases in the middle. Germline CDR1 is LGHDT and CDR2 is YNNKEL (reference sequence).

Only one count was recorded for this clonotype. The chain links TRBV27 to TRBJ1-4; D call uncertain. Germline V lookup: CDR1 MNHEY, CDR2 SMNVEV (reference sequence). The CDR3 is 16 amino acids. V lost 4 bases and J 5 bases, leaving 17 bases between the germline ends. CDR3 sequence (DNA): TGTGCCAGCAGTTCGGGAACGCATAAAACCAATGAAAAACTGTTTTTT. Translation: CASSSGTHKTNEKLFF.

There are many counts of this clonotype. This chain connects TRBV29-1 to TRBJ2-5; no definite D call. CDR1 and CDR2 (germline): SQVTM, ANQGSEA. V gave up 2 bases and J gave up 6 bases, with 10 bases separating them. The CDR3 contains 12 residues. CDR3 loop: CSVEPSRKTQYF. Here the CDR3 DNA reads TGCAGCGTTGAACCTTCCAGGAAGACCCAGTACTTC.

This clonotype has at least ten counts. The chain uses TRBV12-3 or TRBV12-4 and TRBJ1-1; TRBD1 matches at 8 bases. The CDR3 runs to 12 residues. Germline trimming cut 5 bases from V and 10 bases from J; bases unmatched to any gene: 6. CDR3 coding DNA: TGTGCCAGCAGTCGGACAGGGCGAGGAGCTTTCTTT. It translates to CASSRTGRGAFF.

This clonotype was observed at least ten times. The rearrangement joins TRBV24-1 to TRBJ2-2, with 7 bases matching TRBD1. The CDR3 runs to 16 residues. Germline V gene data show CDR1 as KGHDR and CDR2 as SFDVKD. V shed 3 bases and J 3 bases; nucleotides not matched to a gene: 6. The CDR3 region is CATSDRGQGYTGELFF. CDR3 in DNA: TGTGCCACCAGTGATAGGGGGCAGGGCTACACCGGGGAGCTGTTTTTT.

At least ten counts were recorded for this clonotype. The genes are TRBV11-1 and TRBJ2-3; D gene ambiguous. CDR1 is SGHAT and CDR2 is FQDESV in the germline V gene (reference sequence). V lost 3 bases to trimming and J lost 0 bases, with 7 bases between them. There are 14 residues in the CDR3. Here the CDR3 reads CASSFPGSTDTQYF. CDR3 nucleotide sequence: TGTGCCAGCAGCTTCCCCGGGAGCACAGATACGCAGTATTTT. Full variable domain (rest looked up from reference TRBV11-1 and TRBJ2-3): EAEVAQSPRYKITEKSQAVAFWCDPISGHATLYWYRQILGQGPELLVQFQDESVVDDSQLPKDRFSAERLKGVDSTLKIQPAELGDSAMYLCASSFPGSTDTQYFGPGTRLTVL.

In its sample, this clonotype was seen a few times. This chain connects TRBV29-1 to TRBJ1-2; 11 bases map to TRBD1. The CDR3 spans 15 residues. Trimming at V came to 3 bases and at J to 5 bases, leaving 8 bases not matched to a gene. Germline V lookup: CDR1 SQVTM, CDR2 ANQGSEA. CDR3 sequence: CSVEGQGEMAYGYTF. CDR3 DNA: TGCAGCGTTGAGGGACAGGGGGAAATGGCTTATGGCTACACCTTC.

This rearrangement joins TRBV28 to TRBJ1-5; tentatively, D is TRBD1 (5 bases). Trimming removed 1 base at V and 3 bases at J, with 13 bases between. CDR1 MDHEN and CDR2 SYDVKM come from the germline V gene. The CDR3 has 16 residues. The CDR3 coding sequence is TGTGCCAGCAGTTTATCCCCGAACAGGTTCAATCAGCCCCAGCATTTT. Protein sequence: CASSLSPNRFNQPQHF. Drawing the rest from reference TRBV28 and TRBJ1-5, the complete variable domain is DVKVTQSSRYLVKRTGEKVFLECVQDMDHENMFWYRQDPGLGLRLIYFSYDVKMKEKGDIPEGYSVSREKKERFSLILESASTNQTSMYLCASSLSPNRFNQPQHFGDGTRLSIL.

The gene calls are TRBV14 and TRBJ1-2; D not resolved. This CDR3 spans 13 amino acids. Germline values: CDR1 SGHDN, CDR2 FVKESK. Trimming cost V 0 bases and J 1 base, with 3 bases left between them. The CDR3 loop is CASSQELNYGYTF. For the CDR3, the DNA is TGTGCCAGCAGCCAAGAACTTAACTATGGCTACACCTTC.